The 30 T cell receptor beta chains in this list originate from one sample, sequenced in a study of blood T cell repertoires in COVID-19. The protocol was immunoSEQ multiplex PCR, while the TCRdb copy is restricted to in-frame clones and leaves out a portion. This table holds 160,000 or so clones, about four fifths found once. The sequencing input was peripheral blood. The receptors shown here come from a man between 65 and 80 years old who had recovered from COVID-19.

The rearrangement links TRBV19 to TRBJ1-4; D may be TRBD1 (6 bases). This CDR3 spans 16 amino acids. CDR1 LNHDA and CDR2 SQIVND come from the germline V gene (reference sequence). Trimming cost V 8 bases and J 2 bases, with 18 bases left between them. The CDR3 DNA reads as TGTGCCAGTTCGCTGCCCGGGGGGCGCACTAATGAAAAACTGTTTTTT. Translation gives CASSLPGGRTNEKLFF. The entire variable domain, with the rest obtained from reference TRBV19 and TRBJ1-4, is as follows: DGGITQSPKYLFRKEGQNVTLSCEQNLNHDAMYWYRQDPGQGLRLIYYSQIVNDFQKGDIAEGYSVSREKKESFPLTVTSAQKNPTAFYLCASSLPGGRTNEKLFFGSGTQLSVL.

In its sample, this clone was seen once. The CDR3 loop is CASSPPGRGDYGYTF. For the CDR3, the DNA is TGTGCCAGCAGCCCCCCTGGCAGGGGGGACTATGGCTACACCTTC. This sequence joins TRBV5-4 and TRBJ1-2; TRBD1 matches at 7 bases. Looked up from germline, CDR1 is SGHNT and CDR2 is YYREEE (reference sequence). This CDR3 comprises 15 residues. The V and J ends lost 4 bases and 3 bases, in that order; junction bases with no gene match: 9.

V gene TRBV2 combines with J gene TRBJ1-6; D gene ambiguous. The germline CDR1 and CDR2 sequences are SNHLY and FYNNEI. Deletions cut 6 bases from V and 6 bases from J, with 12 bases between. CDR3 length equals 14 residues. The CDR3 loop is CASSLTDSNSPLHF. CDR3 DNA: TGTGCCAGCAGCCTGACGGACTCTAATTCACCCCTCCACTTT.

The chain employs TRBV20-1 and TRBJ2-1; D may be TRBD2 (6 bases). The germline V gene has CDR1 DFQATT and CDR2 SNEGSKA (reference sequence). The germline V and J ends were trimmed by 3 bases and 3 bases, with 12 bases remaining between them. The length of the CDR3 is 14 residues. Here the CDR3 reads CSASLRRGYNEQFF. For the CDR3, the DNA is TGCAGTGCTAGTTTGCGGAGGGGCTACAATGAGCAGTTCTTC.

This clone has a count of ten or more. The chain joins TRBV7-9 to TRBJ2-3; D might be TRBD2 (6 bases). V was shortened by 5 bases and J by 11 bases, with 29 bases between the two germline ends. From germline, CDR1 is SEHNR and CDR2 FQNEAQ (reference sequence). CDR3 length: 17 amino acids. CDR3 loop: CASSRPRHLSGPGGQYF. The CDR3 coding sequence is TGTGCCAGCAGCCGACCTAGACATCTCAGCGGGCCTGGGGGGCAGTATTTT. Combining the CDR3 with reference TRBV7-9 and TRBJ2-3 gives the whole variable domain DTGVSQNPRHKITKRGQNVTFRCDPISEHNRLYWYRQTLGQGPEFLTYFQNEAQLEKSRLLSDRFSAERPKGSFSTLEIQRTEQGDSAMYLCASSRPRHLSGPGGQYFGPGTRLTVL.

This sequence joins TRBV3-1 (or the pseudogene TRBV3-2) and TRBJ1-2, with 7 bases lining up with TRBD1. V gave up 4 bases and J gave up 2 bases; unmatched junction bases: 7. Per germline, CDR1 LGHDT and CDR2 YNNKEL (reference sequence). The CDR3 runs 15 residues. The chain's CDR3 is CASSPSTGKNYGYTF. The CDR3, as DNA: TGTGCCAGCAGCCCCTCGACAGGGAAAAACTATGGCTACACCTTC.

This clone showed up just a few times. The V and J genes are TRBV6-5 and TRBJ2-7, with D possibly matching TRBD2 (5 bases). With 5 bases removed from V and 2 bases from J, the gap between germline ends came to 10 bases. The germline V gene has CDR1 MNHEY and CDR2 SVGAGI. CDR3 size: 13 residues. CDR3 sequence (DNA): TGTGCCAGCAGTCGGCCGGGAACCTACGAGCAGTACTTC. Protein product: CASSRPGTYEQYF.

V gene TRBV2 combines with J gene TRBJ2-1; 9 bases are shared with TRBD2. The CDR3 extends over 13 amino acids. Germline lookup yields CDR1 SNHLY and CDR2 FYNNEI. With V trimmed by 7 bases and J by 8 bases, 6 bases remained unmatched. The CDR3 is CASKTSGGYEQFF. Here the CDR3 DNA reads TGTGCCAGCAAGACTAGCGGAGGGTATGAGCAGTTCTTC.

The rearrangement links TRBV15 to TRBJ2-5; 7 bases align to TRBD1. The CDR3 is 17 residues long. J gave up 5 bases and V 0 bases, and 12 bases lay outside the gene matches. CDR1 is LNHNV, CDR2 YYDKDF, per germline (reference sequence). The CDR3 coding sequence is TGTGCCACCAGCAGAGATCACGTAAAAGGGGGCAGTGAGACCCAGTACTTC. This codes for CATSRDHVKGGSETQYF.

This sequence joins TRBV19 and TRBJ1-2; D may be TRBD1 (6 bases). Germline assignment: CDR1 LNHDA and CDR2 SQIVND (reference sequence). This CDR3 spans 16 amino acids. Deletions cut 3 bases from V and 2 bases from J, with 16 bases between. Here the CDR3 DNA reads TGTGCCAGTAGTATTTTTCCCACAGGGTTCAACTATGGCTACACCTTC. Translating gives CASSIFPTGFNYGYTF.

J is TRBJ2-5 and V is TRBV5-1, with a weak D call TRBD1 (5 bases). V lost 0 bases and J 1 base, leaving 10 bases between the germline ends. Germline CDR1 and CDR2: SGHRS and YFSETQ. This CDR3 has 15 amino acids. The CDR3 nucleotides are TGCGCCAGCAGCTTGGTCGCGCAGGGCCAAGAGACCCAGTACTTC. Protein sequence: CASSLVAQGQETQYF.

V and J are TRBV29-1 and TRBJ1-5; TRBD1 aligns across 8 bases. The V and J ends lost 4 bases and 8 bases, in that order; junction bases with no gene match: 10. Germline-derived CDR1 and CDR2 are SQVTM and ANQGSEA. The CDR3 length is 14 residues. This CDR3 is CSVGGQDPREPQHF. The CDR3, as DNA: TGCAGCGTTGGGGGACAGGACCCTAGGGAGCCCCAGCATTTT.

The V call is TRBV28, the J call TRBJ2-7; D possibly corresponds to TRBD2 (5 bases). Trimming removed 6 bases from V and 3 bases from J, with 9 bases in between. The CDR3 is 12 amino acids. The germline CDR1 and CDR2 sequences are MDHEN and SYDVKM. The CDR3, as DNA: TGTGCCAGCAGCACCGGAGGCTACGAGCAGTACTTC. Protein product: CASSTGGYEQYF.

J is TRBJ2-1 and V is TRBV5-1, with 10 bases fitting TRBD1. This CDR3 has 16 amino acids. Germline trimming cut 4 bases from V and 5 bases from J; bases unmatched to any gene: 9. Germline assignment: CDR1 SGHRS and CDR2 YFSETQ. The CDR3 DNA follows: TGCGCCAGCAGCACCCTGGACAGGGGGACTAACAATGAGCAGTTCTTC. It is translated as CASSTLDRGTNNEQFF. Drawing the rest from reference TRBV5-1 and TRBJ2-1, the complete variable domain is KAGVTQTPRYLIKTRGQQVTLSCSPISGHRSVSWYQQTPGQGLQFLFEYFSETQRNKGNFPGRFSGRQFSNSRSEMNVSTLELGDSALYLCASSTLDRGTNNEQFFGPGTRLTVL.

The genes are TRBV9 and TRBJ2-2; 13 nucleotides agree with TRBD2. Trimming at V came to 3 bases and at J to 7 bases, leaving 6 bases not matched to a gene. The CDR3 is 16 amino acids. Germline values: CDR1 SGDLS, CDR2 YYNGEE. The CDR3 sequence: CASSARLAGGGGELFF. The CDR3 coding sequence is TGTGCCAGCAGCGCCCGACTAGCGGGAGGAGGCGGGGAGCTGTTTTTT. Together with reference TRBV9 and TRBJ2-2, the CDR3 gives the full variable domain: DSGVTQTPKHLITATGQRVTLRCSPRSGDLSVYWYQQSLDQGLQFLIQYYNGEERAKGNILERFSAQQFPDLHSELNLSSLELGDSALYFCASSARLAGGGGELFFGEGSRLTVL.

This chain joins TRBV19 and TRBJ2-1, with 7 bases fitting TRBD2. The CDR3 is made up of 15 amino acids. Germline CDR1 reads LNHDA; CDR2 reads SQIVND (reference sequence). J lost 6 bases, V lost 1 base, and 6 bases had no gene match. CDR3 nucleotide sequence: TGTGCCAGTAGTATAGGTCAGGGAGGGATCAATGAGCAGTTCTTC. Its protein is CASSIGQGGINEQFF. Using reference TRBV19 and TRBJ2-1 for the parts outside the CDR3, the full variable domain is DGGITQSPKYLFRKEGQNVTLSCEQNLNHDAMYWYRQDPGQGLRLIYYSQIVNDFQKGDIAEGYSVSREKKESFPLTVTSAQKNPTAFYLCASSIGQGGINEQFFGPGTRLTVL.

Details on this clone: Its ends do not fully match the called genes, so a read error is possible. The CDR3 region is CTSSLGRDNSYEQYF. DNA for the CDR3: TGCACCAGCAGCTTGGGAAGGGACAACTCCTACGAGCAGTACTTC. This chain joins TRBV5-1 and TRBJ2-7; weak D call: TRBD1 (6 bases). The CDR3 contains 15 residues. CDR1 is SGHRS and CDR2 is YFSETQ in the germline V gene.

There are many counts of this clone. At the DNA level, this CDR3 is encoded by other sequences in the same sample as well. The chain employs TRBV5-1 and TRBJ2-5, with 11 bases fitting TRBD1. Germline values: CDR1 SGHRS, CDR2 YFSETQ. The CDR3 covers 16 residues. The V and J ends lost 4 bases and 0 bases, in that order; junction bases with no gene match: 5. CDR3 sequence: CASSGGTGGYQETQYF. The DNA for the CDR3 is TGCGCCAGCAGCGGGGGGACAGGGGGTTACCAAGAGACCCAGTACTTC.

The chain uses TRBV9 and TRBJ2-1; 13 bases are shared with TRBD2. The CDR3 covers 15 residues. Germline values: CDR1 SGDLS, CDR2 YYNGEE. V lost 3 bases, J lost 7 bases, and 4 bases stayed unmatched. For the CDR3, the DNA is TGTGCCAGCAGCGCAACTAGCGGGAGGGTTAATGAGCAGTTCTTC. It yields the protein CASSATSGRVNEQFF.

This chain links TRBV5-1 with TRBJ1-1; 9 bases agree with TRBD1. The CDR3 length is 14 residues. The V gene end was trimmed by 6 bases and the J gene end by 5 bases; junction bases not matched to a gene: 8. Looked up from germline, CDR1 is SGHRS and CDR2 is YFSETQ. This CDR3 reads CASIPGGTGTEAFF. The CDR3 DNA reads as TGCGCCAGCATCCCCGGAGGGACAGGGACTGAAGCTTTCTTT.

The rearrangement links TRBV7-6 to TRBJ2-7, with 9 bases lining up with TRBD2. CDR3 length: 15 amino acids. V shed 1 base and J 3 bases; nucleotides not matched to a gene: 4. The V gene's germline CDR1 is SGHVS and CDR2 FNYEAQ. CDR3 sequence: CASSLGGTSSYEQYF. The CDR3, as DNA: TGTGCCAGCAGCTTAGGGGGGACTAGCAGCTACGAGCAGTACTTC.

The chain employs TRBV24-1 and TRBJ1-2; 7 bases are a match to TRBD1. Germline V CDR1 and CDR2: KGHDR, SFDVKD. Trimming took 4 bases from V and 6 from J; bases not matched to a gene: 10. CDR3 length: 15 residues. This chain's CDR3 is CATSDPGQAPDGYTF. CDR3 DNA sequence: TGTGCCACCAGTGACCCTGGACAGGCGCCTGATGGCTACACCTTC.

The J gene is TRBJ2-7, the V gene TRBV5-4; 9 bases match TRBD1. The CDR3 covers 16 residues. The ends lost 2 bases at V and 5 bases at J; junction bases unmatched: 11. Germline V gene data show CDR1 as SGHNT and CDR2 as YYREEE (reference sequence). The CDR3 spells CASSFPYGTGRHEQYF. DNA for the CDR3: TGTGCCAGCAGCTTCCCCTATGGGACAGGGAGGCACGAGCAGTACTTC.

The rearrangement uses TRBV10-1 and TRBJ2-2, with a tentative D call TRBD2 (5 bases). V was trimmed by 2 bases and J by 1 base, leaving 8 bases between them. Per the germline V gene, CDR1 is WNHNN and CDR2 is SYGVQD (reference sequence). The CDR3 totals 15 residues. In nucleotides, the CDR3 is TGCGCCAGCAGTGAGGTTCGGGGGAACACCGGGGAGCTGTTTTTT. It encodes CASSEVRGNTGELFF.

CDR3 sequence (DNA): TGTGCCAGCGGGGAACAGGGAAATTGGTACGAGCAGTACTTC. It yields the protein CASGEQGNWYEQYF. The rearrangement joins TRBV6-5 to TRBJ2-7; D perhaps matches TRBD1 (6 bases). This CDR3 spans 14 amino acids. From germline, CDR1 is MNHEY and CDR2 SVGAGI. Trimming pared 8 bases from V and 4 bases from J, leaving 18 bases between.

The chain has TRBV2 and TRBJ2-3; 11 nucleotides align to TRBD2. This CDR3 is 16 amino acids long. CDR1 is SNHLY and CDR2 is FYNNEI in the germline V gene. Trimming took 6 bases from V and 5 from J; bases not matched to a gene: 10. The CDR3 region has the DNA TGTGCCAGCAGCCAACTAGCGGGAGTTATCGGAGATACGCAGTATTTT. It yields the protein CASSQLAGVIGDTQYF.

This chain links TRBV28 with TRBJ2-2; D is unclear. The germline V gene encodes CDR1 MDHEN and CDR2 SYDVKM. V was shortened by 7 bases and J by 0 bases, with 9 bases between the two germline ends. The CDR3 is 14 residues long. Here the CDR3 reads CASMVAANTGELFF. The CDR3, as DNA: TGTGCCAGCATGGTGGCGGCGAACACCGGGGAGCTGTTTTTT.

This sequence joins TRBV5-1 and TRBJ2-3; a possible D gene is TRBD2 (6 bases). CDR3 length: 13 residues. Germline lookup yields CDR1 SGHRS and CDR2 YFSETQ. Trimming took 7 bases from V and 0 from J, leaving 9 bases between them. The CDR3 DNA reads TGCGCCAGCGGCAGCGGGAGCACAGATACGCAGTATTTT. This codes for CASGSGSTDTQYF.

This chain joins TRBV4-1 and TRBJ2-1, with D perhaps TRBD2 (5 bases). The CDR3 is 15 residues long. Germline V CDR1 and CDR2: MGHRA, YSYEKL. The V gene lost 1 base and the J gene lost 2 bases, with 9 bases spanning the gap. CDR3 DNA sequence: TGCGCCAGCAGCCAAGTACGGGAAACCTACAATGAGCAGTTCTTC. Its translation: CASSQVRETYNEQFF.

In DNA, the CDR3 is TGTGCCAGCAGCGTAACTAGCGGGAGCTACAATGAGCAGTTCTTC. It encodes CASSVTSGSYNEQFF. The rearrangement joins TRBV7-2 to TRBJ2-1; 11 bases align to TRBD2. Germline CDR1 and CDR2: SGHTA and FQGNSA. V lost 5 bases to trimming and J lost 3 bases; unmatched junction nucleotides: 3. The CDR3 covers 15 residues.